This is a list of T cell receptor beta chains from one sample in a study of blood T cell repertoires in COVID-19. Clones were sequenced by immunoSEQ multiplex PCR, and TCRdb holds only the in-frame ones, with some missing. The sample consists of tens of thousands of clones, around 74% of them appearing once. Sequencing was performed on peripheral blood. These receptors were collected from a man between 70 and 80 years old with acute or convalescent COVID-19. CDR3s include the opening cysteine and the closing phenylalanine or tryptophan. A D gene is named only where the DNA matches it firmly.

d_call: NA
j_call: TRBJ1-1
cdr3_length: 14
v_call: TRBV7-2
cdr3_aa: CASSSQGRNTEAFF

d_call: NA
j_call: TRBJ1-2
cdr3_length: 17
v_call: TRBV4-2
cdr3_aa: CASSREPEQPDSDGYTF

d_call: TRBD1
j_call: TRBJ2-7
cdr3_length: 15
v_call: TRBV29-1
cdr3_aa: CSVDVGTGSTYEQYF

d_call: TRBD2
j_call: TRBJ2-5
cdr3_length: 17
v_call: TRBV3-1/TRBV3-2
cdr3_aa: CASSLAMVAGGRETQYF

d_call: NA
j_call: TRBJ2-2
cdr3_length: 16
v_call: TRBV7-3
cdr3_aa: CASSLTGGADTGELFF

d_call: NA
j_call: TRBJ2-2
cdr3_length: 12
v_call: TRBV3-1/TRBV3-2
cdr3_aa: CASSLQAGELFF

d_call: TRBD2
j_call: TRBJ2-1
cdr3_length: 16
v_call: TRBV14
cdr3_aa: CASSQDPSGTNNEQFF

d_call: NA
j_call: TRBJ2-7
cdr3_length: 15
v_call: TRBV28
cdr3_aa: CASSLGRGIAYEQYF

d_call: TRBD1
j_call: TRBJ1-5
cdr3_length: 14
v_call: TRBV10-3
cdr3_aa: CAISRDSFNQPQHF

d_call: TRBD2
j_call: TRBJ2-1
cdr3_length: 19
v_call: TRBV7-6
cdr3_aa: CASSRGLAGALSSYNEQFF

d_call: TRBD1
j_call: TRBJ1-6
cdr3_length: 15
v_call: TRBV5-6
cdr3_aa: CASSEGTGGNSPLHF

d_call: TRBD2
j_call: TRBJ2-5
cdr3_length: 15
v_call: TRBV15
cdr3_aa: CATSRVAGPPGTQYF

d_call: NA
j_call: TRBJ1-2
cdr3_length: 12
v_call: TRBV29-1
cdr3_aa: CSVERGNYGYTF

d_call: NA
j_call: TRBJ2-7
cdr3_length: 13
v_call: TRBV19
cdr3_aa: CASSPSPRGEQYF

d_call: NA
j_call: TRBJ2-2
cdr3_length: 14
v_call: TRBV10-3
cdr3_aa: CASGVASNTGELFF

d_call: NA
j_call: TRBJ1-1
cdr3_length: 14
v_call: TRBV9
cdr3_aa: CASSPGGLNTEAFF

d_call: NA
j_call: TRBJ1-5
cdr3_length: 15
v_call: TRBV4-1
cdr3_aa: CASSQVQGNNQPQHF

d_call: NA
j_call: TRBJ2-1
cdr3_length: 14
v_call: TRBV29-1
cdr3_aa: CSVELAGTPNEQFF

d_call: NA
j_call: TRBJ1-6
cdr3_length: 13
v_call: TRBV7-2
cdr3_aa: CASSLDNNSPLHF

d_call: TRBD2
j_call: TRBJ2-3
cdr3_length: 15
v_call: TRBV19
cdr3_aa: CASSPADLAGDTQYF

d_call: TRBD2
j_call: TRBJ2-1
cdr3_length: 15
v_call: TRBV6-6
cdr3_aa: CASSLLAGAGNEQFF

d_call: TRBD2
j_call: TRBJ2-7
cdr3_length: 15
v_call: TRBV5-1
cdr3_aa: CASSLVGGSPGEQYF

d_call: NA
j_call: TRBJ1-2
cdr3_length: 14
v_call: TRBV28
cdr3_aa: CASSSWAVLYGYTF

d_call: NA
j_call: TRBJ2-7
cdr3_length: 13
v_call: TRBV18
cdr3_aa: CASSPGSGYEQYF

d_call: TRBD1
j_call: TRBJ2-2
cdr3_length: 15
v_call: TRBV11-3
cdr3_aa: CASSFNRGNTGELFF

d_call: TRBD2
j_call: TRBJ2-7
cdr3_length: 14
v_call: TRBV3-1/TRBV3-2
cdr3_aa: CASSPGLAGGDPYF

d_call: NA
j_call: TRBJ1-5
cdr3_length: 13
v_call: TRBV7-2
cdr3_aa: CASSLEREQPQHF

d_call: TRBD2
j_call: TRBJ2-5
cdr3_length: 15
v_call: TRBV6-5
cdr3_aa: CASSRGTSGKETQYF

d_call: TRBD2
j_call: TRBJ2-3
cdr3_length: 14
v_call: TRBV11-2
cdr3_aa: CASSAGGGGDTQYF

d_call: NA
j_call: TRBJ1-1
cdr3_length: 13
v_call: TRBV5-1
cdr3_aa: CASSFSTNTEAFF

d_call: NA
j_call: TRBJ1-4
cdr3_length: 17
v_call: TRBV3-1/TRBV3-2
cdr3_aa: CASSQIGEGSTNEKLFF